This entry features one T cell receptor (beta chain) sequence. Its target is unknown. The study ran its PCR with 60 Vbeta and 13 Jbeta primers. Under the authors' procedure: Per a later analysis, the number of unique TCR beta chains was around 80 million, of which around 9.9 million were shared. The repertoire was sequenced with immunoSEQ multiplex PCR; TCRdb's copy has only in-frame clones and lacks some. V and J calls and clone size come straight from that table; D and trimming were deduced from the DNA. The data contain about 80,000 clones, about 80% of them seen just once; the ten biggest clones take up less than 8%. After removal of 6 bases from V and 6 bases from J, the junction contained 6 bases not matched to a gene. Germline values: CDR1 SGHDT, CDR2 YYEEEE. The CDR3 contains 14 residues. This sample stems from a study of cytomegalovirus exposure and HLA in healthy donors. Study-wide results and limits: Later analysis identified a missense DCLRE1C variant that was linked to TCR beta V- and J-gene trimming. Through in vitro validation, three CMV-associated chains were shown to be specific for CMV antigens. TCR beta chains numbering more than 150 were designated cytomegalovirus-associated.

The clonotype was recovered from a woman in her thirties or forties in good health and CMV-seronegative. Sequencing was performed on PBMCs. The chain joins TRBV5-6 to TRBJ2-2; 9 bases fit TRBD2. The CDR3 nucleotides are TGTGCCAGCAACCCAGCGGGAGGACCCGGGGAGCTGTTTTTT. This gives the protein CASNPAGGPGELFF.